The entry below gives a single T cell receptor (beta chain) sequence along with its context. The antigen remains unidentified. Assay: immunoSEQ multiplex PCR; the TCRdb copy retains only in-frame clones and omits some. The sample consists of some 200,000 clones, approximately 70% of them appearing once. These data come from a study of cytotoxic CD8 clonotypes in ibrutinib-treated CLL. Study-wide points: Samples from sustained-remission and progressing patients were taken at different times. Baseline clonality, higher than in age-matched healthy donors, tracked circulating CD8+ T-cell counts.

This clonotype originated in a human donor with chronic lymphocytic leukemia. The specimen comprised PBMCs, sampled after 12 months of ibrutinib treatment.

In nucleotides, the CDR3 is TGTGCCTGGAGTGAGAGAACTAATGAAAAACTGTTTTTT. It encodes CAWSERTNEKLFF. The chain combines TRBV30 with TRBJ1-4; D unclear. This CDR3 has 13 residues. Germline values: CDR1 GTSNPN, CDR2 SVGIG (reference sequence). V was trimmed by 1 base and J by 1 base, leaving 4 bases between them.